Presented here are 30 T cell receptor beta chains from one specimen sequenced in a study of regulatory T cells in long-lasting Graves disease. According to the study, TCR beta libraries were built with iRepertoire HTBI primers and CDR3-region Arm-PCR. TCRdb ran MiXCR on the multiplex PCR reads and lists one entry per CDR3 protein. This sample has 200,000 to 250,000 distinct CDR3 sequences, with 15% to 20% found just once. Noted time point: newly diagnosed GD, antithyroid drugs for less than 3 months. From RNA extracted from PBMCs, the TCR library was made. The sample also formed part of further work on T cells in Graves' hyperthyroidism and ophthalmopathy.

The sequenced sample was peripheral blood mononuclear cells (PBMCs), obtained at new diagnosis, from a patient treated with antithyroid drugs. Receptors originate from a woman in her twenties or thirties with Graves disease.

This clonotype was seen at least ten times. This sequence joins TRBV7-2 and TRBJ2-1, with 9 bases aligning to TRBD2. This CDR3 is 17 amino acids long. J was trimmed by 4 bases and V by 5 bases; bases with no gene match: 12. CDR1 is SGHTA and CDR2 is FQGNSA in the germline V gene. The CDR3 DNA reads as TGTGCCAGCAGCCCCCAGACTAGCGGTAACAGGTACAATGAGCAGTTCTTC. Translation gives CASSPQTSGNRYNEQFF.

This clonotype was seen repeatedly, ten times or more. The chain recombines TRBV7-8 with TRBJ1-2, with unresolved D. The CDR3 spans 15 residues. V was shortened by 5 bases and J by 2 bases, with 15 bases between the two germline ends. Germline V gene data show CDR1 as SGHVS and CDR2 as FQNEAQ. CDR3 nucleotide sequence: TGTGCCAGCAGCCACCCGCCAATGGGAAACTATGGCTACACCTTC. Encoded protein: CASSHPPMGNYGYTF.

Comment on this clonotype: A read error is the likely source, as a far larger clone sits one nucleotide away. This chain links TRBV6-1 with TRBJ2-1, with 10 bases fitting TRBD2. The V and J ends lost 7 bases and 13 bases, in that order; junction bases with no gene match: 19. CDR3 length: 16 amino acids. From germline, CDR1 is MNHNS and CDR2 SASEGT. The CDR3: CASTPGWLAGVETQFF. The CDR3, as DNA: TGTGCCAGCACCCCTGGGTGGCTAGCGGGAGTGGAGACCCAGTTCTTC.

This clonotype was seen at least ten times. The rearrangement links TRBV18 to TRBJ2-7; 11 bases align to TRBD1. CDR1 is KGHSH and CDR2 is LQKENI in the germline V gene. V trimming: 5 bases; J trimming: 0 bases; junction bases outside the gene matches: 3. CDR3 size: 15 residues. CDR3 DNA sequence: TGTGCCAGCTCATCGGGGACAGGGGGCTCCTACGAGCAGTACTTC. This sequence encodes CASSSGTGGSYEQYF.

Here the CDR3 DNA reads TGTGCCACCAGTGATGGTTATGGCTACACCTTC. The encoded protein is CATSDGYGYTF. This chain uses TRBV24-1 with TRBJ1-2, with D unclear. CDR1 and CDR2 (germline): KGHDR, SFDVKD. CDR3 length equals 11 residues. Trimming stripped 3 bases from V and 5 bases from J, with 3 bases between.

This clonotype was counted many times. The chain combines TRBV5-1 with TRBJ2-7; TRBD2 matches at 13 bases. Germline V gene sequence: CDR1 SGHRS, CDR2 YFSETQ. J was trimmed by 7 bases and V by 4 bases; bases with no gene match: 8. The CDR3 length is 15 residues. The CDR3 sequence: CASSARSGLAGEQYF. As DNA, the CDR3 is TGCGCCAGCAGCGCCCGATCGGGACTAGCGGGAGAGCAGTACTTC.

This clonotype appeared a few times. A much larger clone lies a single base off, so this may be a read error. The chain recombines TRBV2 with TRBJ2-7; 7 bases are shared with TRBD1. The V gene end was trimmed by 7 bases and the J gene end by 5 bases; junction bases not matched to a gene: 14. CDR3 size: 15 residues. CDR1 and CDR2 (germline): SNHLY, FYNNEI. The chain's CDR3 is CASTNRAGGSHEQYF. The CDR3 DNA reads as TGTGCCAGCACCAATCGGGCAGGGGGTTCCCACGAGCAGTACTTC.

This clonotype was counted ten times or more. The V call is TRBV7-3, the J call TRBJ2-3, with 10 bases matching TRBD2. From germline, CDR1 is SGHTA and CDR2 FQGTGA. The V and J ends lost 5 bases and 3 bases, in that order; junction bases with no gene match: 5. The length of the CDR3 is 15 residues. As DNA, the CDR3 is TGTGCCAGCAGCACCAGCGGGGGGGCAACAGATACGCAGTATTTT. Its protein is CASSTSGGATDTQYF.

This clonotype was detected ten times or more. The gene calls are TRBV27 and TRBJ2-1; 9 bases map to TRBD2. The CDR3 runs 14 residues. Per the germline V gene, CDR1 is MNHEY and CDR2 is SMNVEV (reference sequence). With 6 bases clipped from V and 7 bases from J, the junction kept 7 bases outside the gene matches. The CDR3 protein is CASSASGRNNEQFF. The CDR3, as DNA: TGTGCCAGCAGCGCGAGCGGGAGGAATAATGAGCAGTTCTTC.

This clonotype was recorded at least ten times. This rearrangement joins TRBV14 to TRBJ2-5, with 7 bases that match TRBD1. The trim removed 4 bases at V and 6 bases at J, leaving 8 bases unmatched. Germline V lookup: CDR1 SGHDN, CDR2 FVKESK. CDR3 length equals 14 residues. CDR3 nucleotide sequence: TGTGCCAGCAGCCCCGGTACAGGGGCGAAGACCCAGTACTTC. Translated: CASSPGTGAKTQYF. Together with reference TRBV14 and TRBJ2-5, the CDR3 gives the full variable domain: EAGVTQFPSHSVIEKGQTVTLRCDPISGHDNLYWYRRVMGKEIKFLLHFVKESKQDESGMPNNRFLAERTGGTYSTLKVQPAELEDSGVYFCASSPGTGAKTQYFGPGTRLLVL.

This clonotype showed up many times. The chain uses TRBV10-1 and TRBJ2-7; a weak D match, TRBD1 (6 bases). V shed 2 bases and J shed 2 bases, with 19 bases lying between them. The CDR3 is 17 amino acids. CDR1 WNHNN and CDR2 SYGVQD come from the germline V gene (reference sequence). The CDR3 reads CASSEAAKTGSTYEQYF. Written as DNA, the CDR3 is TGCGCCAGCAGTGAGGCCGCCAAGACAGGATCGACCTACGAGCAGTACTTC.

Many counts were recorded for this clonotype. The chain uses TRBV20-1 and TRBJ1-5, with D maybe TRBD1 (6 bases). The CDR3 has 13 amino acids. V gave up 6 bases and J gave up 0 bases, with 9 bases separating them. The V gene's germline CDR1 is DFQATT and CDR2 SNEGSKA (reference sequence). The DNA for the CDR3 is TGCAGTGCCTCCAGGGGTAGCAATCAGCCCCAGCATTTT. It yields the protein CSASRGSNQPQHF.

Many counts were recorded for this clonotype. The chain uses TRBV25-1 and TRBJ1-1; unclear D gene. The CDR3 has 14 residues. The V end lost 4 bases, the J end lost 0 bases, and 9 bases lay between the germline ends. Germline CDR1 is MGHDK and CDR2 is SYGVNS. The CDR3 nucleotides read TGTGCCAGCAGTGGAACCTGGATGAACACTGAAGCTTTCTTT. It codes for CASSGTWMNTEAFF.

Turning to this clonotype: A much larger clone sits a single nucleotide away, making a read error possible. The V gene is TRBV10-2, the J gene TRBJ1-2; the D gene is possibly TRBD1 (6 bases). Germline loops: CDR1 WSHSY, CDR2 SAAADI. The length of the CDR3 is 13 residues. The V gene lost 4 bases and the J gene lost 6 bases, with 12 bases spanning the gap. The chain's CDR3 is CASSVRDNHGYTF. The CDR3 bases are TGCGCCAGCAGTGTCAGGGACAACCATGGCTACACCTTC.

This clonotype was seen ten or more times. The V call is TRBV9, the J call TRBJ2-3, with 12 bases aligning to TRBD2. Germline V lookup: CDR1 SGDLS, CDR2 YYNGEE. The CDR3 spans 17 residues. V shed 0 bases, J shed 6 bases, and the junction held 8 bases outside the gene matches. CDR3 coding DNA: TGTGCCAGCAGCGTAGTGGCTAGCGGGGGGGCCCCGGATACGCAGTATTTT. Translated: CASSVVASGGAPDTQYF.

This clonotype was counted ten times or more. V usage is TRBV28 and J usage is TRBJ1-3, with 8 bases identical to TRBD1. Trimming cost V 6 bases and J 8 bases; bases outside gene matches: 9. From germline, CDR1 is MDHEN and CDR2 SYDVKM. The CDR3 contains 14 residues. CDR3 sequence: CASRPDRGRYTIYF. DNA for the CDR3: TGTGCCAGCAGGCCCGACAGGGGTCGGTACACCATATATTTT.

This clonotype was recorded at least ten times. The V call is TRBV20-1, the J call TRBJ2-1; TRBD2 matches at 10 bases. The length of the CDR3 is 16 residues. The J segment lost 6 bases and the V segment lost 2 bases, leaving 10 bases of the junction unmatched. The V gene's germline CDR1 is DFQATT and CDR2 SNEGSKA (reference sequence). The CDR3 DNA is TGCAGTGCTAGAAGGGTGCTAGCGGGAGAAAGCAATGAGCAGTTCTTC. Translated, it gives CSARRVLAGESNEQFF.

The rearrangement joins TRBV28 to TRBJ1-3; D uncertain. The germline V gene encodes CDR1 MDHEN and CDR2 SYDVKM. Trimming took 6 bases from V and 0 from J, leaving 12 bases between them. The CDR3 is 15 amino acids. The CDR3 DNA is TGTGCCAGCAGGCGCGAGGGAGACTCTGGAAACACCATATATTTT. Protein sequence: CASRREGDSGNTIYF.

This chain joins TRBV6-4 and TRBJ1-1; a weak D match, TRBD1 (6 bases). The germline gives CDR1 MRHNA, CDR2 SNTAGT. The V end was cut by 5 bases, the J end by 4 bases, with 14 bases between. This CDR3 spans 14 amino acids. DNA of the CDR3: TGTGCCAGCAGTACAACACAGGGATCCACTGAAGCTTTCTTT. Protein: CASSTTQGSTEAFF.

The chain is built from TRBV10-3 and TRBJ2-6; weak D call: TRBD1 (6 bases). The CDR3 covers 22 residues. From germline, CDR1 is ENHRY and CDR2 SYGVKD. V lost 6 bases to trimming and J lost 0 bases, with 30 bases between them. CDR3 coding DNA: TGTGCCATCAGCGCCGCGAGTGATATATGGGGACACGTCCCCTCTGGGGCCAACGTCCTGACTTTC. This codes for CAISAASDIWGHVPSGANVLTF.

This clonotype was seen at least ten times. The rearrangement joins TRBV20-1 to TRBJ2-2; TRBD1 agrees at 9 bases. V dropped 8 bases and J dropped 3; count of bases not matched to a gene: 7. CDR3 length equals 14 residues. Germline lookup yields CDR1 DFQATT and CDR2 SNEGSKA (reference sequence). The CDR3 protein is CSIKRDRDTGELFF. CDR3 bases: TGCAGTATAAAAAGGGACAGGGACACCGGGGAGCTGTTTTTT.

This clonotype was seen many times. The chain carries TRBV12-3 or TRBV12-4 and TRBJ1-3; tentative D call: TRBD1 (5 bases). V was pared by 3 bases and J by 4 bases, with 10 bases between. This CDR3 contains 14 residues. The CDR3 coding sequence is TGTGCCAGCAGTTTCGACAGAAGGGGAAACACCATATATTTT. Translated: CASSFDRRGNTIYF.

This clonotype was found many times. Here the CDR3 DNA reads TGTGCCAGCAGCTTCGGGCAAGGCTACACCTTC. It codes for CASSFGQGYTF. The rearrangement uses TRBV11-2 and TRBJ1-2; D unclear. Germline loops: CDR1 SGHAT, CDR2 FQNNGV. V shed 3 bases and J shed 8 bases, with 7 bases lying between them. This CDR3 is 11 amino acids long.

In this sample, this clonotype turned up many times. V and J are TRBV14 and TRBJ2-1; D remains unclear. The CDR3 loop spans 14 amino acids. V was shortened by 4 bases and J by 8 bases, with 15 bases between the two germline ends. The germline V gene encodes CDR1 SGHDN and CDR2 FVKESK. The CDR3: CASSLQRISHEQFF. The CDR3 DNA reads TGTGCCAGCAGCCTGCAAAGGATTAGCCATGAGCAGTTCTTC.

The genes are TRBV6-1 and TRBJ2-1; 13 bases agree with TRBD2. Germline values: CDR1 MNHNS, CDR2 SASEGT. CDR3 length: 15 residues. V shed 6 bases, J shed 8 bases, and the junction held 7 bases outside the gene matches. CDR3 in DNA: TGTGCCAGCAGAACCACTAGCGGGGGGGCGGATGAGCAGTTCTTC. Its protein is CASRTTSGGADEQFF.

This clonotype was detected many times. V is TRBV7-9 and J is TRBJ2-1, with D perhaps TRBD1 (5 bases). V was clipped by 4 bases and J by 8 bases, with 12 bases between them. This CDR3 spans 13 amino acids. The germline CDR1 and CDR2 sequences are SEHNR and FQNEAQ (reference sequence). This CDR3 reads CASSSTGLHEQFF. CDR3 bases: TGTGCCAGCAGCTCCACAGGTCTCCATGAGCAGTTCTTC. The variable domain in full, completed from reference TRBV7-9 and TRBJ2-1, reads DTGVSQNPRHKITKRGQNVTFRCDPISEHNRLYWYRQTLGQGPEFLTYFQNEAQLEKSRLLSDRFSAERPKGSFSTLEIQRTEQGDSAMYLCASSSTGLHEQFFGPGTRLTVL.

This clonotype was counted only a few times. V is TRBV6-2 or TRBV6-3 and J is TRBJ2-5; TRBD1 matches 8 bases. CDR3 size: 13 residues. CDR1 is MNHEY and CDR2 is SVGEGT in the germline V gene. V lost 9 bases and J lost 5; bases outside the gene matches: 8. CDR3 region: CASRTGKKETQYF. The CDR3, as DNA: TGTGCCAGTAGGACAGGGAAGAAGGAGACCCAGTACTTC.

This clonotype has a count of ten or more. The chain joins TRBV9 to TRBJ1-4, with D possibly matching TRBD1 (5 bases). V lost 2 bases to trimming and J lost 7 bases, with 15 bases between them. Germline V gene sequence: CDR1 SGDLS, CDR2 YYNGEE. This CDR3 has 15 residues. In nucleotides, the CDR3 is TGTGCCAGCAGCGTCTCAGGGCAGTCCGGTGAAAAACTGTTTTTT. Amino acid sequence: CASSVSGQSGEKLFF.

The V and J genes are TRBV9 and TRBJ1-1; the D gene is possibly TRBD1 (5 bases). From germline, CDR1 is SGDLS and CDR2 YYNGEE. V lost 0 bases and J 1 base, leaving 7 bases between the germline ends. The CDR3 has 14 amino acids. CDR3 coding DNA: TGTGCCAGCAGCGTAGCGACAGCGAACACTGAAGCTTTCTTT. Encoded protein: CASSVATANTEAFF.

The J gene is TRBJ2-1, the V gene TRBV3-1; 14 nucleotides line up with TRBD2. Germline V gene data show CDR1 as LGHDT and CDR2 as YNNKEL (reference sequence). CDR3 size: 16 residues. J lost 6 bases, V lost 4 bases, and 5 bases had no gene match. CDR3 region: CASSRGLAGAVNEQFF. The DNA for the CDR3 is TGTGCCAGCAGCCGGGGACTAGCGGGAGCGGTCAATGAGCAGTTCTTC.